A single sample is the source of the 24 T cell receptor beta chains below, sequenced in a study of radiotherapy plus CTLA-4 blockade in lung cancer. TCRdb keeps only in-frame clones here, not all; method: immunoSEQ multiplex PCR. The sample comprises around 120,000 clones, 75% to 80% of which are singletons, and 5% to 5.5% rests with the top ten. The sequencing used peripheral blood, collected from a patient treated with radiotherapy plus ipilimumab. These receptors were collected from a human donor with non-small cell lung cancer who had a partial response to radiotherapy plus ipilimumab.

The chain carries TRBV5-1 and TRBJ2-7; 9 bases fit TRBD1. The length of the CDR3 is 14 residues. In germline, CDR1 is SGHRS, CDR2 YFSETQ. The trim removed 3 bases at V and 5 bases at J, leaving 6 bases unmatched. CDR3 sequence: CASSSGDRVDEQYF. CDR3 sequence (DNA): TGCGCCAGCAGCTCAGGGGACAGGGTGGACGAGCAGTACTTC.

The V call is TRBV5-4, the J call TRBJ1-1; D not certain. V was trimmed by 5 bases and J by 1 base, leaving 9 bases between them. CDR1 is SGHNT and CDR2 is YYREEE in the germline V gene (reference sequence). The CDR3 covers 13 residues. The CDR3 loop reads CASSHPGNTEAFF. CDR3 DNA: TGTGCCAGCAGTCATCCAGGGAACACTGAAGCTTTCTTT. Complete variable domain (other parts from reference TRBV5-4 and TRBJ1-1): ETGVTQSPTHLIKTRGQQVTLRCSSQSGHNTVSWYQQALGQGPQFIFQYYREEENGRGNFPPRFSGLQFPNYSSELNVNALELDDSALYLCASSHPGNTEAFFGQGTRLTVV.

About this clone itself: The junction departs from germline at one end; a sequencing error may be responsible. The chain is built from TRBV5-5 and TRBJ1-5; 10 bases map to TRBD1. Looked up from germline, CDR1 is SGHKS and CDR2 is YYEKEE (reference sequence). The CDR3 has 16 residues. The CDR3 DNA sequence: TGTGCCAGCAGTTTGGACAGGGGGTACCCCAATCAGCCCCAGCATTTT. Amino acid sequence: CASSLDRGYPNQPQHF.

CDR3 in amino acids: CASSLLAGETTGELFF. CDR3 in DNA: TGTGCCAGCAGCTTATTAGCGGGAGAGACTACCGGGGAGCTGTTTTTT. The chain combines TRBV4-2 with TRBJ2-2; 9 bases are shared with TRBD2. The CDR3 is 16 residues long. The germline gives CDR1 LGHNA, CDR2 YNFKEQ. V trimming: 5 bases; J trimming: 5 bases; junction bases outside the gene matches: 9.

The chain combines TRBV2 with TRBJ1-1; TRBD1 aligns across 7 bases. The V and J ends lost 8 bases and 0 bases, in that order; junction bases with no gene match: 6. Germline lookup yields CDR1 SNHLY and CDR2 FYNNEI. This CDR3 region has 14 residues. The CDR3 coding sequence is TGTGCCAGCGGGACAGACTACATGAACACTGAAGCTTTCTTT. Translating gives CASGTDYMNTEAFF.

V gene TRBV19 combines with J gene TRBJ2-3; the match to TRBD2 covers 8 bases. Germline V gene lookup returns CDR1 LNHDA and CDR2 SQIVND (reference sequence). This CDR3 comprises 14 residues. With V trimmed by 2 bases and J by 10 bases, 8 bases remained unmatched. The CDR3, as DNA: TGTGCCAGTAGTATAATAGGGCGGGAGGACTCGCAGTATTTT. Amino acids: CASSIIGREDSQYF. Supplemented by reference TRBV19 and TRBJ2-3, the full variable domain reads DGGITQSPKYLFRKEGQNVTLSCEQNLNHDAMYWYRQDPGQGLRLIYYSQIVNDFQKGDIAEGYSVSREKKESFPLTVTSAQKNPTAFYLCASSIIGREDSQYFGPGTRLTVL.

The chain combines TRBV20-1 with TRBJ1-1; 7 bases fit TRBD1. The J segment lost 5 bases and the V segment lost 6 bases, leaving 0 bases of the junction unmatched. The germline gives CDR1 DFQATT, CDR2 SNEGSKA (reference sequence). The CDR3 sequence is 10 residues long. CDR3 residues: CSARGTEAFF. For the CDR3, the DNA is TGCAGTGCCAGGGGGACTGAAGCTTTCTTT.

The chain employs TRBV19 and TRBJ2-5, with 7 bases aligning to TRBD1. Gene TRBJ2-7 matches the end of the DNA better, so the J call may be wrong. The CDR3 has 15 residues. Germline V gene lookup returns CDR1 LNHDA and CDR2 SQIVND (reference sequence). CDR3 sequence (DNA): TGTGCCAGTAGGTGGTCGGACAGGAGCTCCTACGAGCAGTACTTC. The encoded protein is CASRWSDRSSYEQYF.

This sequence joins TRBV6-5 and TRBJ2-3; TRBD2 is a possible D gene (5 bases). From germline, CDR1 is MNHEY and CDR2 SVGAGI. CDR3 length: 13 amino acids. V was cut by 8 bases and J by 4 bases, with 13 bases left in between. The CDR3 sequence: CASQRIGADTQYF. As DNA, the CDR3 is TGTGCCAGCCAGCGGATTGGGGCAGATACGCAGTATTTT.

V gene TRBV19 combines with J gene TRBJ1-4, with TRBD1 identical over 11 bases. Germline trimming cut 4 bases from V and 7 bases from J; bases unmatched to any gene: 2. The CDR3 is 14 amino acids. CDR1 LNHDA and CDR2 SQIVND come from the germline V gene (reference sequence). CDR3 region: CASSTGQGVEKLFF. The CDR3 bases are TGTGCCAGTAGTACGGGACAGGGGGTTGAAAAACTGTTTTTT.

The chain carries TRBV4-3 and TRBJ2-1; 13 positions agree with TRBD2. The germline V gene has CDR1 LGHNA and CDR2 YSLEER. Losses at the gene ends were 1 base for V and 6 bases for J; bases not matched to a gene: 6. The CDR3 contains 17 residues. The CDR3 sequence is CASSQALLAGGGNEQFF. Written as DNA, the CDR3 is TGCGCCAGCAGCCAAGCCCTACTAGCGGGAGGGGGCAATGAGCAGTTCTTC.

This chain links TRBV28 with TRBJ1-3, with TRBD1 matching 7 bases. The ends lost 1 base at V and 4 bases at J; junction bases unmatched: 7. Germline loops: CDR1 MDHEN, CDR2 SYDVKM. The CDR3 is 16 residues long. CDR3 DNA sequence: TGTGCCAGCAGTTTATTCCGACAGGGATCGGGAAACACCATATATTTT. Residues: CASSLFRQGSGNTIYF.

This clone was found a few times. The V and J genes are TRBV10-1 and TRBJ2-7; 9 bases are shared with TRBD1. Trimming at V came to 5 bases and at J to 6 bases, leaving 5 bases not matched to a gene. This CDR3 is 13 amino acids long. Germline CDR1 is WNHNN and CDR2 is SYGVQD (reference sequence). In DNA form, the CDR3 reads TGCGCCAGCAGTCGGACAGGGGAAGGCGAGCAGTACTTC. It codes for CASSRTGEGEQYF.

There are a few counts of this clone. The rearrangement joins TRBV5-1 to TRBJ2-6; D may be TRBD2 (5 bases). CDR1 is SGHRS, CDR2 YFSETQ, per germline. The V end lost 4 bases, the J end lost 0 bases, and 14 bases lay between the germline ends. This CDR3 comprises 17 residues. The CDR3 spells CASSPGPRVSGANVLTF. The CDR3 nucleotides read TGCGCCAGCAGCCCAGGCCCGAGGGTCTCTGGGGCCAACGTCCTGACTTTC.

The chain carries TRBV30 and TRBJ1-2; D gene ambiguous. The germline gives CDR1 GTSNPN, CDR2 SVGIG (reference sequence). This CDR3 is 13 amino acids long. With 1 base removed from V and 1 base from J, the gap between germline ends came to 7 bases. CDR3 nucleotides: TGTGCCTGGAGTGCCCCGGTTAACTATGGCTACACCTTC. Translated: CAWSAPVNYGYTF.

V gene TRBV9 combines with J gene TRBJ1-2, with 8 bases lining up with TRBD1. The CDR3 length is 14 residues. Germline trimming cut 4 bases from V and 6 bases from J; bases unmatched to any gene: 8. Germline CDR1 SGDLS, CDR2 YYNGEE. CDR3 DNA sequence: TGTGCCAGCAGCATTCCGAACAGGGGGGATGGCTACACCTTC. It codes for CASSIPNRGDGYTF.

This clone was seen a handful of times. This sequence joins TRBV7-2 and TRBJ2-1; a possible D gene is TRBD1 (5 bases). In germline, CDR1 is SGHTA, CDR2 FQGNSA. There are 14 residues in the CDR3. Trimming cost V 5 bases and J 3 bases, with 11 bases left between them. Here the CDR3 reads CASSPDSLYNEQFF. CDR3 nucleotides: TGTGCCAGCAGCCCTGACAGTCTCTACAATGAGCAGTTCTTC.

V is TRBV27 and J is TRBJ2-2; D is unclear. This CDR3 has 13 residues. Trimming took off 8 bases at V and 5 bases at J, with 12 bases between the two ends. Per germline, CDR1 MNHEY and CDR2 SMNVEV (reference sequence). For the CDR3, the DNA is TGTGCCAGCGGCTACGACGGGACCGGGGAGCTGTTTTTT. Encoded protein: CASGYDGTGELFF.

This clone appeared once. The chain joins TRBV6-5 to TRBJ1-3; D ambiguous. CDR1 is MNHEY, CDR2 SVGAGI, per germline. This CDR3 has 14 residues. The germline V and J ends were trimmed by 0 bases and 1 base, with 4 bases remaining between them. In DNA, the CDR3 is TGTGCCAGCAGTTACTCTCATTCTGGAAACACCATATATTTT. This translates into CASSYSHSGNTIYF.

J is TRBJ1-4 and V is TRBV28; maybe TRBD1 (6 bases). V was shortened by 5 bases and J by 4 bases, with 14 bases between the two germline ends. Germline assignment: CDR1 MDHEN and CDR2 SYDVKM. The CDR3 spans 15 residues. The CDR3 DNA reads as TGTGCCAGCAGTCAAGACAGGCAGCTTAATGAAAAACTGTTTTTT. Its protein product is CASSQDRQLNEKLFF.

This chain joins TRBV5-1 and TRBJ2-7; TRBD2 is a possible D gene (5 bases). Germline V CDR1 and CDR2: SGHRS, YFSETQ. The CDR3 spans 15 residues. CDR3 protein: CASSSGGGPSNEQYV. The CDR3 DNA is TGCGCCAGCAGCTCAGGAGGTGGGCCCTCCAACGAGCAGTACGTC.

The chain recombines TRBV5-6 with TRBJ2-1; 10 bases agree with TRBD1. CDR1 SGHDT and CDR2 YYEEEE come from the germline V gene. V lost 4 bases and J lost 5; bases outside the gene matches: 6. The CDR3 extends over 15 amino acids. This CDR3 is CASSPGTGVDNEQFF. The CDR3 nucleotides are TGTGCCAGCAGCCCCGGGACAGGGGTGGACAATGAGCAGTTCTTC. The full variable domain, rest sourced from reference TRBV5-6 and TRBJ2-1, is DAGVTQSPTHLIKTRGQQVTLRCSPKSGHDTVSWYQQALGQGPQFIFQYYEEEERQRGNFPDRFSGHQFPNYSSELNVNALLLGDSALYLCASSPGTGVDNEQFFGPGTRLTVL.

V and J are TRBV6-5 and TRBJ2-7, with TRBD1 identical over 10 bases. Germline trimming cut 8 bases from V and 5 bases from J; bases unmatched to any gene: 9. The CDR3 sequence is 14 residues long. Per germline, CDR1 MNHEY and CDR2 SVGAGI. The CDR3 here is CASRDPGTGDEQYV. The CDR3 DNA reads TGTGCCAGCCGGGACCCCGGGACAGGGGACGAGCAGTACGTC.

The genes are TRBV4-2 and TRBJ2-2; D gene ambiguous. The V and J ends lost 4 bases and 5 bases respectively, with 5 bases between them. Germline CDR1 is LGHNA and CDR2 is YNFKEQ. CDR3 size: 12 residues. CDR3 bases: TGTGCCAGCAGCCCGTTGACCGGGGAGCTGTTTTTT. It is translated as CASSPLTGELFF.